This entry lists 10 T cell receptor beta chains sequenced from one sample in a study of shared clonotypes between healthy human individuals. Libraries were prepared by immunoSEQ multiplex PCR; TCRdb keeps only in-frame clonotypes and omits some of them. The table includes roughly 2.5 million clones, roughly nine tenths detected once. The specimen sequenced was naive CD4+ T cells sorted from blood. Subset here: CD45RA+ positively selected. These receptors all stem from a man younger than 35 in good health.

To note about this clone: The sample contains more than one DNA sequence encoding this CDR3. The chain couples TRBV11-2 to TRBJ2-3; 9 bases fit TRBD1. The CDR3 has 14 amino acids. Germline CDR1 SGHAT, CDR2 FQNNGV. After removal of 4 bases from V and 2 bases from J, the junction contained 1 base not matched to a gene. The CDR3 DNA reads as TGTGCCAGCAGCTCACAGGGGGCCACAGATACGCAGTATTTT. This sequence encodes CASSSQGATDTQYF. Drawing the rest from reference TRBV11-2 and TRBJ2-3, the complete variable domain is EAGVAQSPRYKIIEKRQSVAFWCNPISGHATLYWYQQILGQGPKLLIQFQNNGVVDDSQLPKDRFSAERLKGVDSTLKIQPAKLEDSAVYLCASSSQGATDTQYFGPGTRLTVL.

The chain joins TRBV5-1 to TRBJ1-1; TRBD1 aligns across 9 bases. This CDR3 has 16 amino acids. Per the germline V gene, CDR1 is SGHRS and CDR2 is YFSETQ. With 3 bases clipped from V and 1 base from J, the junction kept 7 bases outside the gene matches. The DNA for the CDR3 is TGCGCCAGCAGCTGGGGGGACAGGGCATCGAACACTGAAGCTTTCTTT. This codes for CASSWGDRASNTEAFF. Using reference TRBV5-1 and TRBJ1-1 for the parts outside the CDR3, the full variable domain is KAGVTQTPRYLIKTRGQQVTLSCSPISGHRSVSWYQQTPGQGLQFLFEYFSETQRNKGNFPGRFSGRQFSNSRSEMNVSTLELGDSALYLCASSWGDRASNTEAFFGQGTRLTVV.

The J gene is TRBJ2-7, the V gene TRBV10-2; D call uncertain. V was trimmed by 2 bases and J by 2 bases, leaving 7 bases between them. The CDR3 sequence is 13 residues long. Germline V gene sequence: CDR1 WSHSY, CDR2 SAAADI. The CDR3 region has the DNA TGCGCCAGCAGTGAGGGACCCCCCTACGAGCAGTACTTC. The encoded protein is CASSEGPPYEQYF.

The chain joins TRBV4-1 to TRBJ1-1; possible D gene TRBD1, 6 bases. Germline-derived CDR1 and CDR2 are MGHRA and YSYEKL. V was trimmed by 2 bases and J by 0 bases, leaving 19 bases between them. CDR3 length equals 18 residues. In nucleotides, the CDR3 is TGCGCCAGCAGCCAACTACAGCTGGGGGGCTTCATGAACACTGAAGCTTTCTTT. The encoded protein is CASSQLQLGGFMNTEAFF.

The chain recombines TRBV18 with TRBJ2-3; D is uncertain. V was shortened by 1 base and J by 4 bases, with 12 bases between the two germline ends. Germline CDR1 and CDR2: KGHSH and LQKENI. CDR3 size: 15 residues. CDR3 nucleotide sequence: TGTGCCAGCTCACCACAGCCCCCCCCTCCAGATACGCAGTATTTT. As protein: CASSPQPPPPDTQYF.

The J gene is TRBJ1-6, the V gene TRBV5-1, with D uncertain. V was shortened by 2 bases and J by 5 bases, with 8 bases between the two germline ends. Germline V lookup: CDR1 SGHRS, CDR2 YFSETQ. The CDR3 runs to 14 residues. The CDR3 spells CASSFSVNNSPLHF. CDR3 in DNA: TGCGCCAGCAGCTTTTCAGTTAATAATTCACCCCTCCACTTT.

J is TRBJ1-6 and V is TRBV18; D gene unclear. Germline-derived CDR1 and CDR2 are KGHSH and LQKENI. The CDR3 loop spans 13 amino acids. The V gene lost 6 bases and the J gene lost 4 bases, with 7 bases spanning the gap. The CDR3 region is CASSPNYNSPLHF. CDR3 DNA: TGTGCCAGCTCCCCAAATTATAATTCACCCCTCCACTTT.

This chain connects TRBV9 to TRBJ2-5; D might be TRBD1 or TRBD2, each matching 7 bases. Germline CDR1 is SGDLS and CDR2 is YYNGEE. The CDR3 contains 15 residues. V was shortened by 3 bases and J by 5 bases, with 17 bases between the two germline ends. CDR3 protein: CASSARGGGQETQYF. Written as DNA, the CDR3 is TGTGCCAGCAGCGCGAGGGGAGGGGGCCAGGAGACCCAGTACTTC.

This CDR3 reads CASSSGRLYEQYF. CDR3 bases: TGTGCCAGCAGCTCGGGACGGCTATACGAGCAGTACTTC. This rearrangement joins TRBV7-2 to TRBJ2-7; D is possibly TRBD1 or TRBD2 (5 bases each). V was clipped by 4 bases and J by 4 bases, with 11 bases between them. The CDR3 is 13 amino acids. Germline V gene lookup returns CDR1 SGHTA and CDR2 FQGNSA.

In DNA, the CDR3 is TGTGCCAGCAGTCCGTCCCAGGGGACCTATGGCTACACCTTC. This translates into CASSPSQGTYGYTF. The chain combines TRBV2 with TRBJ1-2, with a possible D match to TRBD1 (6 bases). The germline V and J ends were trimmed by 5 bases and 4 bases, with 14 bases remaining between them. Germline V CDR1 and CDR2: SNHLY, FYNNEI. This CDR3 region has 14 residues.